What follows are 8 T cell receptor beta chains derived from one specimen sequenced in a study of shared clonotypes between healthy human individuals. The data were produced by immunoSEQ multiplex PCR, yet TCRdb's version contains in-frame clones alone and is incomplete. The sample records more than 1,200,000 clones, about 98.5% being singletons. Sequencing was performed on naive CD4+ T cells sorted from blood. Subset indicated: CD45RA+ positively selected. These receptor sequences come from a man aged 25-40 years in good health.

V and J are TRBV28 and TRBJ2-7; D uncertain. The germline gives CDR1 MDHEN, CDR2 SYDVKM. Trimming took 3 bases from V and 6 from J, leaving 6 bases between them. There are 11 residues in the CDR3. The CDR3 protein is CASSLVGEQYF. The CDR3 coding sequence is TGTGCCAGCAGTTTGGTCGGCGAGCAGTACTTC.

The V call is TRBV11-3, the J call TRBJ2-1; 10 nucleotides match TRBD2. Losses at the gene ends were 4 bases for V and 0 bases for J; bases not matched to a gene: 3. This CDR3 is built from 16 residues. Germline CDR1 SGHNT, CDR2 YENEEA. The chain's CDR3 is CASSSSGSISYNEQFF. CDR3 DNA sequence: TGTGCCAGCAGCTCTAGCGGGAGTATCTCCTACAATGAGCAGTTCTTC. Full variable domain (rest looked up from reference TRBV11-3 and TRBJ2-1): EAGVVQSPRYKIIEKKQPVAFWCNPISGHNTLYWYLQNLGQGPELLIRYENEEAVDDSQLPKDRFSAERLKGVDSTLKIQPAELGDSAVYLCASSSSGSISYNEQFFGPGTRLTVL.

This clone was recorded only once. The chain carries TRBV5-4 and TRBJ2-3; TRBD2 matches 13 bases. Germline V gene sequence: CDR1 SGHNT, CDR2 YYREEE (reference sequence). Unmatched junction bases numbered 10, after V lost 7 bases and J lost 2 bases. The CDR3 spans 17 residues. The CDR3 region has the DNA TGTGCCAGCCGGACTAGCGGGAGCCTCTTGTTCACAGATACGCAGTATTTT. It yields the protein CASRTSGSLLFTDTQYF.

The rearrangement links TRBV5-1 to TRBJ2-2, with 10 bases fitting TRBD1. V was pared by 7 bases and J by 6 bases, with 6 bases of the junction left unmatched. The CDR3 is 14 residues long. Germline V gene sequence: CDR1 SGHRS, CDR2 YFSETQ. The CDR3 loop is CASWDRGNSGELFF. Here the CDR3 DNA reads TGCGCCAGCTGGGACAGGGGTAACTCCGGGGAGCTGTTTTTT.

V and J are TRBV14 and TRBJ2-5; 12 bases are shared with TRBD2. The trim removed 4 bases at V and 5 bases at J, leaving 8 bases unmatched. The V gene's germline CDR1 is SGHDN and CDR2 FVKESK. The CDR3 is 16 residues long. The CDR3 loop is CASSPRLAGAWETQYF. The CDR3 DNA follows: TGTGCCAGCAGCCCGAGACTAGCGGGAGCTTGGGAGACCCAGTACTTC. The full variable domain, rest sourced from reference TRBV14 and TRBJ2-5, is EAGVTQFPSHSVIEKGQTVTLRCDPISGHDNLYWYRRVMGKEIKFLLHFVKESKQDESGMPNNRFLAERTGGTYSTLKVQPAELEDSGVYFCASSPRLAGAWETQYFGPGTRLLVL.

This sequence joins TRBV11-3 and TRBJ2-1; TRBD2 matches at 8 bases. The junction had 1 base not matched to a gene; V was cut back by 1 base and J by 2 bases. The CDR3 length is 15 residues. Germline CDR1 and CDR2: SGHNT and YENEEA. The chain's CDR3 is CASSLGSGAYNEQFF. Written as DNA, the CDR3 is TGTGCCAGCAGCTTAGGTAGCGGGGCCTACAATGAGCAGTTCTTC.

Regarding this clone: The sample contains more than one DNA sequence encoding this CDR3. The gene calls are TRBV19 and TRBJ2-7, with D unresolved. Trimming left V 3 bases short and J 0 bases short, with 6 bases between. This CDR3 comprises 13 residues. Per the germline V gene, CDR1 is LNHDA and CDR2 is SQIVND (reference sequence). CDR3 DNA: TGTGCCAGTAGTATTGCCAGCTCCTACGAGCAGTACTTC. Translated, it gives CASSIASSYEQYF.

The chain recombines TRBV30 with TRBJ1-1; D unclear. The CDR3 has 11 residues. CDR1 and CDR2 (germline): GTSNPN, SVGIG (reference sequence). Between the trimmed V and J ends, which lost 3 bases and 5 bases, there was a span of 7 bases. CDR3 in amino acids: CAWRVGTEAFF. The CDR3 region has the DNA TGTGCCTGGAGGGTGGGGACTGAAGCTTTCTTT.